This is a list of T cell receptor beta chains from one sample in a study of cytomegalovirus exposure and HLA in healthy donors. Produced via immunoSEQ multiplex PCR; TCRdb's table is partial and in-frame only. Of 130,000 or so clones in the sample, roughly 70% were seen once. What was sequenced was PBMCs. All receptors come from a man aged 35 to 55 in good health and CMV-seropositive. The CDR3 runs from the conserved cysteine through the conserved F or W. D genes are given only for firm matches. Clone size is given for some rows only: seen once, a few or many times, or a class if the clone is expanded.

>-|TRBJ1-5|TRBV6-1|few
TGTGCCAGCAGTGAAGCGGACATCCAGCCCCAGCATTTT
CASSEADIQPQHF
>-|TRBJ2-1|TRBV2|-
TGTGCCAGCAAACAGAGTCAATCCTACAATGAGCAGTTCTTC
CASKQSQSYNEQFF
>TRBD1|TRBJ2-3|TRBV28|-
TGTGCCAGCAGTCCGCACCAGGGGGCGCCCGCAGATACGCAGTATTTT
CASSPHQGAPADTQYF
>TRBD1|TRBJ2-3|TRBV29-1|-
TGCAGCGTTGAAGGGACAGGGACAGATACGCAGTATTTT
CSVEGTGTDTQYF
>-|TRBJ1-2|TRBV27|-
TGTGCCAGCAGTTTTCTCCGGACAGTTAACTATGGCTACACCTTC
CASSFLRTVNYGYTF
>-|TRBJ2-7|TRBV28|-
TGTGCCAGCGGACGGGGAGGACAAAGCGGGGAGCAGTACTTC
CASGRGGQSGEQYF
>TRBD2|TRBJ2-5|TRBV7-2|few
TGTGCCAGCAGCTCAACTAGCGGAGGGGAGACCCAGTACTTC
CASSSTSGGETQYF
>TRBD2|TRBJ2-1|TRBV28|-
TGTGCCAGCAGTTTAAACATGGGTCTAGCGGGGCCACACAATGAGCAGTTCTTC
CASSLNMGLAGPHNEQFF
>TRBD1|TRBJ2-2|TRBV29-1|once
TGCAGCTTCGGACAGGGGGACACCGGGGAGCTGTTTTTT
CSFGQGDTGELFF
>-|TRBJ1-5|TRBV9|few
TGTGCCAGCGCACGAGGGGACTCGGATCAGCCCCAGCATTTT
CASARGDSDQPQHF
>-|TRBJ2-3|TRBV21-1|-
TGTGCCAGCATCCGGACTAGCGGGGGGGGCACAGATACGCAGTATTTT
CASIRTSGGGTDTQYF
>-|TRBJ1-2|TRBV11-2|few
TGTGCCAGCAGCTTATCGACGACCTGGCGGGACTACACCTTC
CASSLSTTWRDYTF
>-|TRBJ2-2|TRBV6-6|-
TGTGCCAGCGTGAGTGGGGAGTGGCCGGGGGAGCTGTTTTTT
CASVSGEWPGELFF
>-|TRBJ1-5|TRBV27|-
TGTGCCAGCAGTTCGGGGAGTAGCAATCAGCCCCAGCATTTT
CASSSGSSNQPQHF
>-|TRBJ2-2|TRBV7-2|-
TGTGCCAGCAGCTTAGGGCTGGACACCGGGGAGCTGTTTTTT
CASSLGLDTGELFF
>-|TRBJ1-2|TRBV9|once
TGTGCCAGCAGCGTAGCCCCTAATCGAGAAGGGGGATATGGCTACACCTTC
CASSVAPNREGGYGYTF